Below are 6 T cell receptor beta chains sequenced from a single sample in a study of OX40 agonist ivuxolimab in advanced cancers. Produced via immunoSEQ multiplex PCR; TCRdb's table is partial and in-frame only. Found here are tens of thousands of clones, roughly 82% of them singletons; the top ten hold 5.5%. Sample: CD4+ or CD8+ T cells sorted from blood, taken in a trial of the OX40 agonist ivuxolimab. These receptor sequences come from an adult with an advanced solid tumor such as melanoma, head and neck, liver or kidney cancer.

The CDR3, as DNA: TGTGCCAGCAGCTCCAATAGGGGGTCCAATGAGCAGTTCTTC. As protein: CASSSNRGSNEQFF. V gene TRBV7-2 combines with J gene TRBJ2-1, with a tentative D call TRBD1 (6 bases). The CDR3 has 14 amino acids. The V end was cut by 4 bases, the J end by 6 bases, with 13 bases between. CDR1 SGHTA and CDR2 FQGNSA come from the germline V gene. The entire variable domain, with the rest obtained from reference TRBV7-2 and TRBJ2-1, is as follows: GAGVSQSPSNKVTEKGKDVELRCDPISGHTALYWYRQSLGQGLEFLIYFQGNSAPDKSGLPSDRFSAERTGGSVSTLTIQRTQQEDSAVYLCASSSNRGSNEQFFGPGTRLTVL.

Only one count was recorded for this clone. Here the CDR3 DNA reads TGTGCCAGTAGTAACCTCCCACAGGGGCGGGAGACCCAGTACTTC. This translates into CASSNLPQGRETQYF. This rearrangement joins TRBV19 to TRBJ2-5; 7 bases map to TRBD1. V lost 4 bases to trimming and J lost 5 bases; unmatched junction nucleotides: 10. Germline lookup yields CDR1 LNHDA and CDR2 SQIVND (reference sequence). The CDR3 is 15 residues long.

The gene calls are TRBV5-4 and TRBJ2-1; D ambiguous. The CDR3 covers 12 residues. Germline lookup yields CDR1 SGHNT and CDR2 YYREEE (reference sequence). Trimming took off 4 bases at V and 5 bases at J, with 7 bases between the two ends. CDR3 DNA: TGTGCCAGCAGCCGACCCGACAATGAGCAGTTCTTC. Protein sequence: CASSRPDNEQFF.

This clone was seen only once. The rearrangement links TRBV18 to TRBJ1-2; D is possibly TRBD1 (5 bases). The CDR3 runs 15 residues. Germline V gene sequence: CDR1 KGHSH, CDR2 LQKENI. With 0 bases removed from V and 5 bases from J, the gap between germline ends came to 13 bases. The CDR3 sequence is CASSPPGPKGYGYTF. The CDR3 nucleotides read TGTGCCAGCTCACCACCGGGACCCAAGGGGTATGGCTACACCTTC.

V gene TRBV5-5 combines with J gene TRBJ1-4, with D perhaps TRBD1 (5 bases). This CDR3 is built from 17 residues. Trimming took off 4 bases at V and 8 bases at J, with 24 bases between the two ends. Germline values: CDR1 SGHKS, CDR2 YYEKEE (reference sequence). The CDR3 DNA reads TGTGCCAGCAGCCTCCGGACCCGGGGCGGAATAGGAGAAAAACTGTTTTTT. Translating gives CASSLRTRGGIGEKLFF.

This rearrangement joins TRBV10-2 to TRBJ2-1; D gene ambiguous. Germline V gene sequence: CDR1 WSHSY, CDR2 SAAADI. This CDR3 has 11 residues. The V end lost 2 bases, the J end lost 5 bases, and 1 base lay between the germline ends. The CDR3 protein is CASSENNEQFF. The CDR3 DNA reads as TGCGCCAGCAGTGAGAACAATGAGCAGTTCTTC.